A selection of T cell receptor beta chains follows, all from one sample in a study of blood T cell repertoires in COVID-19. The data were produced by immunoSEQ multiplex PCR, yet TCRdb's version contains in-frame clones alone and is incomplete. The sample lists about 180,000 clones; approximately 86% were seen once. The sample comprised PBMCs or T cells enriched from blood (not recorded which). Receptors were obtained from a man in his 60s who had recovered from COVID-19. Both conserved end residues are part of each CDR3.

v_call	cdr3_aa
TRBV4-2	CASSQETRVGSPLHF
TRBV7-6	CASSPPFSEEQFF
TRBV11-1	CASSWGTSGSYEQYF
TRBV3-1/TRBV3-2	CASSFKSGGASYEQYF
TRBV7-3	CASSLDRVTEAFF
TRBV7-2	CASSLEGAGSSYEQYF
TRBV9	CASSGQIAGADKNIQYF
TRBV6-4	CASSVASGRVQFF
TRBV27	CASSSLAGANTGELFF
TRBV5-1	CASRSIGGQGVVGYTF
TRBV13	CASSPPGSGGTGELFF
TRBV3-1/TRBV3-2	CASSPGRGISPLHF
TRBV27	CASSWSGGSNQPQHF
TRBV28	CASSLTGTGDVEKLFF
TRBV2	CASSRTGTGYEKLFF
TRBV28	CASSFYRTSGYNEQFF
TRBV2	CASSPLAGGYTNEQFF
TRBV15	CATSRDMIGNEQFF
TRBV2	CASSGSRNTGELFF
TRBV5-1	CASSPRQGVNTEAFF
TRBV28	CASRPQGSSNQPQHF
TRBV7-6	CASSLGQLANSYEQYF
TRBV29-1	CSVEGAGYEQYF
TRBV7-9	CASSSFRGTGGMNTEAFF
TRBV6-5	CASTKSEGLEAFF
TRBV2	CASGTGGSGETQYF
TRBV5-1	CASSKYGTGTYEQYF
TRBV5-1	CASNEGTGGITEAFF
TRBV28	CASRFSDPQGLHTF